The clone carrying this T cell receptor beta chain appeared a few times. Its antigen is still unknown. J gave up 6 bases and V 3 bases, and 7 bases lay outside the gene matches. CDR1 KGHSH and CDR2 LQKENI come from the germline V gene. This CDR3 is built from 15 residues. Combining a sample-barcoded 5' primer with a J-beta primer mix, a second PCR ran for about 6 to 12 cycles. TCRdb fed the 5' RACE reads into MiXCR, producing one record per CDR3 protein. The table has some 800,000 distinct CDR3 sequences, around 43% seen once; the top ten hold roughly 18%. This sample stems from a study of blood T cells in healthy people across ages. Overall study results and limits: Compared with aged donors, long-lived donors showed fewer expanded clones, suggesting selection.

The receptor comes from a man aged 55 to 70 in good health. Input material: blood. The chain combines TRBV18 with TRBJ1-2; 10 bases map to TRBD1. The CDR3 bases are TGTGCCAGCTCACCGTCCGGGACAGGGGCCCATGGCTACACCTTC. Its translation is CASSPSGTGAHGYTF.